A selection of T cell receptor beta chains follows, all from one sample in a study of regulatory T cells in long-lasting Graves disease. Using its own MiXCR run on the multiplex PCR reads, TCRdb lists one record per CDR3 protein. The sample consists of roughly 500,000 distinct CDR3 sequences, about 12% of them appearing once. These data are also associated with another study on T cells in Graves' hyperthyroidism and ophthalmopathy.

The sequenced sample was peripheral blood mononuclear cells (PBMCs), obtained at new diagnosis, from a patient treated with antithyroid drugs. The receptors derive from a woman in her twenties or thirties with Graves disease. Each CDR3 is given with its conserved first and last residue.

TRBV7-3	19	CASSFLTGQVSTTNEKLFF
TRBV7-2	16	CASSLAGRGYNSPLHF
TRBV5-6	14	CASSSPGGTGELFF
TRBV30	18	CAWSGRLLGTRRHTEAFF
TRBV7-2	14	CASSQARGRETQYF
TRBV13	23	CASSLSFLPTHTPSVSSTDTQYF
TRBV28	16	CASSPMGLEHGGEQFF
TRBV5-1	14	CASSLSRNYYGYTF
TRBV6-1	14	CASSEVGGPYEQYF
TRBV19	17	CASSIQRDRESGYEQYF
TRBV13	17	CASRPTSGSSEAGELFF
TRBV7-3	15	CASSLAANSGYEQYF
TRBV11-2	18	CASSSGQGAAATNEKLFF
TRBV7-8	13	CASSLGFWETQYF
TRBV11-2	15	CASSLGGRLFETQYF
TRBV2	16	CASSDTLAGEGDTQYF
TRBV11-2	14	CASSFTGGGEKLFF
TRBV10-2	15	CASSNGVGMNQPQHF
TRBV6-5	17	CASSYSSGQLGTGELFF
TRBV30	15	CAWNRGAENTGELFF
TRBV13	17	CASSSVGGRERRETQYF
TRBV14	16	CASSRYRDLGYNEQFF
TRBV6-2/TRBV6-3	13	CASTRPGAYGYTF
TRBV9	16	CASSPGGAGEISEQYF
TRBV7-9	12	CASSPLSETQYF
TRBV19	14	CASLSGQVVGEAFF
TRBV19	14	CASSGMARGSPLHF
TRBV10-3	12	CAIGTANNEQFF
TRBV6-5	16	CASSYSVHSGANVLTF
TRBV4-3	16	CASSQVTFSSYNEQYF
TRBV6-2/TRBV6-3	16	CASRGDRAISYNEQFF
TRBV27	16	CASSSQGMGGPNEQFF
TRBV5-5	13	CASSTRTPPILSF
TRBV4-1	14	CASSLQIGDTEAFF
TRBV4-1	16	CASSQGTGYNTGELFF
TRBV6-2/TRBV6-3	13	CATWDSLNTEAFF
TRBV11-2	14	CASSLPRQNTEAFF
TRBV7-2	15	CASSSRLASSYEQYF
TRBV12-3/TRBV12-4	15	CASTDRGSGANVLTF
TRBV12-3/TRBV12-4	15	CASSLQGWSNQPQHF
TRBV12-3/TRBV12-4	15	CASSPLAGAPGEQFF
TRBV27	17	CASSLSYGGGYGGGYTF
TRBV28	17	CASSLYLRLAGGSEQFF
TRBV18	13	CASSLTTQETQYF
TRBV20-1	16	CSARDWGTSEVHEQYF
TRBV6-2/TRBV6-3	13	CASAGTPRYEQYF
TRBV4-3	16	CASSQLTGVPSQELFF
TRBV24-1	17	CATSDYGTGTNTGELFF
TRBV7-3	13	CASSLGVGETQYF
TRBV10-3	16	CAISGGTPYLTYEQYF
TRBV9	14	CASSVTGVNQPQHF
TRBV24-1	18	CATSDSRKTGWVYNEQFF
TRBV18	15	CASSPYPPVDYGYTF
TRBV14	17	CASSQVGQGWLNTEAFF
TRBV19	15	CASSIGLSGANVLTF
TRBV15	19	CATSREVDPTGQGNYEQYF